This T cell receptor (beta chain) was recorded in a study of T cells in Graves' hyperthyroidism and ophthalmopathy. Whole-study findings and limits: Researchers report that a 13 V-J model separated ophthalmopathy from stable hyperthyroidism.

TCR beta CDR3 sequences were amplified from RNA transcripts. Initially, a first-round RT-PCR of the TCR CDR3 employed the HTBI primer set. TCRdb called the multiplex PCR reads again in MiXCR, with one record for every CDR3 protein. Of over 700,000 distinct CDR3 sequences in the sample, about 19% were seen once. Trimming took 0 bases from V and 7 from J, leaving 16 bases between them. Germline values: CDR1 SGHRS, CDR2 YFSETQ. This CDR3 has 15 residues. The table lists this clonotype with many counts. Its cognate antigen is unknown. The clonotype originates from a woman in her forties or fifties with Graves' hyperthyroidism that later progressed to Graves' ophthalmopathy. V is TRBV5-1 and J is TRBJ1-2, with D perhaps matching TRBD1 (6 bases). Sequencing input: blood. CDR3 sequence reads: CASSLGSQGLIGYTF. The CDR3 DNA reads TGCGCCAGCAGCTTGGGCAGCCAGGGGTTGATTGGCTACACCTTC.